The rows below give T cell receptor beta chains drawn from one sample of a study of siplizumab effects on memory and regulatory T cells. The assay was immunoSEQ multiplex PCR, and TCRdb's table has in-frame clones only and misses some. The top ten hold approximately 22% of the sample, which has some 9,900 clones, 46% seen once. What these receptors recognize is not known. Sequences were obtained from CFSE-low (dividing) CD4+ T cells sorted from an allogeneic mixed lymphocyte reaction. The receptors were gathered from a human donor in good health; the cells came from an allogeneic mixed lymphocyte reaction. CDR3s include the opening cysteine and the closing phenylalanine or tryptophan. Fields, in order: CDR3 protein, CDR3 DNA, clone size, V gene, D gene, J gene. A D gene is named only where the DNA matches it firmly. For some rows the clone size is stated as once, few or many, or as a class when expanded; others skip it.

CSARVTYGYTF,TGCAGTGCTAGAGTCACCTATGGCTACACCTTC,NA,TRBV20-1,NA,TRBJ1-2
CASSLPFLAGPINEQFF,TGTGCCAGCAGCTTGCCCTTCCTAGCGGGACCCATCAATGAGCAGTTCTTC,NA,TRBV5-6,TRBD2,TRBJ2-1
CASSLAGTGSYEQYF,TGTGCCAGCAGCTTGGCTGGGACAGGCTCCTACGAGCAGTACTTC,NA,TRBV7-3,TRBD1,TRBJ2-7
CASRTLGRGAFF,TGCGCCAGCAGGACTTTGGGCCGGGGAGCTTTCTTT,few,TRBV23-1,NA,TRBJ1-1
CAIRGNTEAFF,TGTGCCATCAGGGGGAACACTGAAGCTTTCTTT,NA,TRBV10-3,NA,TRBJ1-1
CASSQNLAGEQFF,TGTGCCAGCAGCCAAAATCTAGCGGGGGAGCAGTTCTTC,NA,TRBV14,TRBD2,TRBJ2-1
CAAGASGRNTGELFF,TGTGCCGCGGGAGCTAGCGGGAGAAACACCGGGGAGCTGTTTTTT,NA,TRBV7-8,TRBD2,TRBJ2-2
CASSVVTKDRANEQYF,TGTGCCAGCAGCGTAGTTACCAAGGACAGGGCCAACGAGCAGTACTTC,NA,TRBV9,TRBD1,TRBJ2-7
CAWRTGLSYTF,TGTGCCTGGAGGACCGGCCTCAGCTACACCTTC,few,TRBV30,NA,TRBJ1-2
CATSRAHMSNEQFF,TGTGCCACCAGCAGAGCTCACATGTCCAATGAGCAGTTCTTC,NA,TRBV15,NA,TRBJ2-1
CASSIRVGYEQYF,TGTGCCAGCAGTATCAGGGTAGGCTACGAGCAGTACTTC,few,TRBV2,NA,TRBJ2-7
CASSPGQIGAEAFF,TGCGCCAGCAGCCCGGGACAGATCGGTGCTGAAGCTTTCTTT,NA,TRBV5-1,TRBD1,TRBJ1-1
CASSSDWGRVNEQYF,TGTGCCAGCTCATCCGATTGGGGCAGGGTCAACGAGCAGTACTTC,NA,TRBV18,NA,TRBJ2-7
CASSLTAGSTEAFF,TGCGCCAGCAGCTTGACGGCAGGGAGCACTGAAGCTTTCTTT,medium-sized,TRBV5-1,NA,TRBJ1-1
CTSSLTAGALTYEQYF,TGTACCAGCAGCTTAACAGCGGGAGCCCTTACCTACGAGCAGTACTTC,NA,TRBV7-2,TRBD2,TRBJ2-7